This T cell receptor (beta chain) was found in a study of CD8 T cells in Susac syndrome. Healthy donors constituted the control group, matched for age and sex. Negative isolation yielded the CD8+ and CD4+ T cells, while FACS enriched the TEMRA cells. This CDR3 has 15 residues. V was pared by 4 bases and J by 6 bases, with 8 bases of the junction left unmatched. CDR1 and CDR2 (germline): SGHDT, YYEEEE. A quantity of 0.5 to 1 ug RNA underwent reverse transcription using random hexamers. immunoSEQ multiplex PCR amplified TCR beta CDR3 across 54 Vbeta, 13 Jbeta. MiXCR, applied by TCRdb to the immunoSEQ multiplex PCR reads, yields one record per CDR3 protein. The sample records roughly 130,000 distinct CDR3 sequences, 90% to 95% being singletons.

This sequence originates from a human donor in good health. The material sequenced was CD4+ T cells from PBMCs. The rearrangement joins TRBV5-6 to TRBJ2-5; TRBD2 aligns across 11 bases. CDR3: CASSLTSGKRKTQYF. The DNA of the CDR3 is TGTGCCAGCAGCCTGACTAGCGGGAAGAGGAAGACCCAGTACTTC.